The present T cell receptor beta chain was sequenced within a study of human CD8 memory T cell subsets. General study results and limits: Compared with precursor exhausted T cells, stem-like memory T cells were suggested by Chao1 estimates to be more diverse. Precursor exhausted and stem-like memory T cell repertoires shared minimal overlap.

Of note for this clonotype: Its target is not known.

The CDR3 is 12 amino acids. The germline V gene has CDR1 SEHNR and CDR2 FQNEAQ (reference sequence). By UMI-labeled 5' RACE, the TCR beta libraries were made. TCRdb re-called the 5' RACE reads and catalogs CDR3 proteins one per entry, DNA excluded. The listing records around 6,000 distinct CDR3 sequences. CCR7+ PD-1+ TIGIT+ early memory CD8+ cells with dysfunctional traits were TPEX. The PBMC came from buffy coats of healthy donors. Total CD8+ T cells were enriched by negative magnetic separation. Sequencing was performed on CD8+ T cells from PBMCs. The receptor comes from a human donor in good health. The genes are TRBV7-9 and TRBJ2-7. This CDR3 is CASGPNSYEQYF.